This TCR beta chain derives from a study of blood T cell repertoires in COVID-19. Study context: Researchers got acute and convalescent COVID-19 samples from the United States, Italy and Spain. PBMCs, B-cell-depleted T cells, or T cells provided the cDNA or gDNA that made up the material.

The authors' processing: For nucleated cells, counts were estimated from reference gene primer amplification. Method: immunoSEQ multiplex PCR; TCRdb's copy keeps in-frame clones and lacks some. The DNA was the basis for D and trimming; V, J and clone size are from that table. The sample shows roughly 26,000 clones, roughly 90% of them seen only once. CDR1 MNHEY and CDR2 SVGAGI come from the germline V gene. The CDR3 loop spans 14 amino acids. The V end lost 9 bases, the J end lost 0 bases, and 12 bases lay between the germline ends. The source is a human donor in a cohort sampled during active COVID-19. Sequences were obtained from peripheral blood. The J gene is TRBJ1-3, the V gene TRBV6-5; D unresolved. CDR3 in DNA: TGTGCCAGTTTTTACACATTCTCTGGAAACACCATATATTTT. It yields the protein CASFYTFSGNTIYF.